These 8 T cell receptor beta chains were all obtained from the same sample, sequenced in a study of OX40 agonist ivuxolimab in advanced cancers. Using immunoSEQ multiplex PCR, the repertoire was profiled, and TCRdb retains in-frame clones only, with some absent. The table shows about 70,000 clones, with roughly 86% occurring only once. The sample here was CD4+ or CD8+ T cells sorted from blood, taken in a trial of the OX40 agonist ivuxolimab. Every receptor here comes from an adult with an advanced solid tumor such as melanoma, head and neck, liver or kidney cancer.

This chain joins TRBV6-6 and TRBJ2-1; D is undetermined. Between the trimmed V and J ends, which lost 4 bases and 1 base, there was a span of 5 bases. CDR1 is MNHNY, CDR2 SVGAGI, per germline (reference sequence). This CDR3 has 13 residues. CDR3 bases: TGTGCCAGCAGTTTTACATCCTACAATGAGCAGTTCTTC. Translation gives CASSFTSYNEQFF.

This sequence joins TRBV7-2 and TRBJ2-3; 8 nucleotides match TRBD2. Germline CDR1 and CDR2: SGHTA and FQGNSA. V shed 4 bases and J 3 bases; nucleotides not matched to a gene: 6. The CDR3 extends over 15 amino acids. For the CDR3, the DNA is TGTGCCAGCAGCTCGAGGGCGGGAGGAACAGATACGCAGTATTTT. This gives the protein CASSSRAGGTDTQYF.

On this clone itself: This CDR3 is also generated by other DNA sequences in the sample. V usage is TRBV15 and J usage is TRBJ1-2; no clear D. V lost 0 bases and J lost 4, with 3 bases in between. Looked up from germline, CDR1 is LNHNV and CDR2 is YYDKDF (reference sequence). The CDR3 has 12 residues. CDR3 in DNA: TGTGCCACCAGCAGAGATCGCTATGGCTACACCTTC. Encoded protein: CATSRDRYGYTF.

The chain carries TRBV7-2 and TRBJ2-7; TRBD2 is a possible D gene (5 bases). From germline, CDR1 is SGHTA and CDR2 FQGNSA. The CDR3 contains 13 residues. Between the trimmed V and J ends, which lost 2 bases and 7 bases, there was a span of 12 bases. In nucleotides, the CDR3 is TGTGCCAGCAGCTTAAGGACTGACGGGGAGCAGTACTTC. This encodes CASSLRTDGEQYF.

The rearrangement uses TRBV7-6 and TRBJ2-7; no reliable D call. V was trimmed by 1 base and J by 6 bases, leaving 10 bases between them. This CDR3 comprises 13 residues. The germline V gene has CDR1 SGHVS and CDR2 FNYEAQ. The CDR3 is CASSLEWFGEQYF. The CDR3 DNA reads TGTGCCAGCAGCTTAGAGTGGTTTGGCGAGCAGTACTTC.

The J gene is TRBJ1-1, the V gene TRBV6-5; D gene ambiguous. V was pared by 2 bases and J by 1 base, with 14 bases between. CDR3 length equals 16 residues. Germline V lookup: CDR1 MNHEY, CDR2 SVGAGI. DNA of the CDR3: TGTGCCAGCAGTTACGAGTATAAGAAGAAGAACACTGAAGCTTTCTTT. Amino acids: CASSYEYKKKNTEAFF.

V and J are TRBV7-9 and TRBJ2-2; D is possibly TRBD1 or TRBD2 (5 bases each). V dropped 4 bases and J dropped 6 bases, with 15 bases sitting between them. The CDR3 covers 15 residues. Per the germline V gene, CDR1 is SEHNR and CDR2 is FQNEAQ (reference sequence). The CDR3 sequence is CASSSPGGRAGELFF. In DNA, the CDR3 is TGTGCCAGCAGCTCGCCTGGGGGTCGCGCCGGGGAGCTGTTTTTT.

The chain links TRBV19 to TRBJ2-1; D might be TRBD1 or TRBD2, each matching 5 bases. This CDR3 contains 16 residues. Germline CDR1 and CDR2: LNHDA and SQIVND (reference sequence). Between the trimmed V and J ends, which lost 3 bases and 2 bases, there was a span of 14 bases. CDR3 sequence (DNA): TGTGCCAGTAGTATTGTGGGCAGGGACCCCTACAATGAGCAGTTCTTC. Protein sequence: CASSIVGRDPYNEQFF.